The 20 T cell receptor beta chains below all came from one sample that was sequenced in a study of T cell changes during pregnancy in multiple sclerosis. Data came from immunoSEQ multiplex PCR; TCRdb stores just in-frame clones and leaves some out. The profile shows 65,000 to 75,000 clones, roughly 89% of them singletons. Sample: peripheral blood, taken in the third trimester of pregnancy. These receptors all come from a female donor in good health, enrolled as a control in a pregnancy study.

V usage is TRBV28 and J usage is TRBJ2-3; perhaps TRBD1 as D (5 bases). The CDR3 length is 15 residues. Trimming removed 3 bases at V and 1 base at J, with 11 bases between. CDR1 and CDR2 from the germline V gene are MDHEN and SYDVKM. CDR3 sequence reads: CASSLKGARTDTQYF. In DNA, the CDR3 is TGTGCCAGCAGTTTGAAAGGGGCCCGCACAGATACGCAGTATTTT.

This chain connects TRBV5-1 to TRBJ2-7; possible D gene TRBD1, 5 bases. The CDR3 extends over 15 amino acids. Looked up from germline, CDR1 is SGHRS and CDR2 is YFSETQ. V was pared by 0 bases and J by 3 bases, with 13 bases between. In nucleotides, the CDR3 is TGCGCCAGCAGCTTGGAAGGGGCCCTCCTCTACGAGCAGTACTTC. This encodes CASSLEGALLYEQYF.

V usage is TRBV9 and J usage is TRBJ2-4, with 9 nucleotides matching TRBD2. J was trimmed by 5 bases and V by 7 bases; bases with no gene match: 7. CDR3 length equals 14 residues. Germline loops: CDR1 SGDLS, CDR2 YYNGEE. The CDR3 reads CASGVGGGENIQYF. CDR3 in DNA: TGTGCCAGCGGAGTAGGCGGGGGGGAAAACATTCAGTACTTC.

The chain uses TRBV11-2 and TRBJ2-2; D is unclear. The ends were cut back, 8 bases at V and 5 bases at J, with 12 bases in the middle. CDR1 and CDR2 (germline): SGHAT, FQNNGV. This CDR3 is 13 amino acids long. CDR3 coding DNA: TGTGCCAGCGCCTTCACTGAAACCGGGGAGCTGTTTTTT. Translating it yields CASAFTETGELFF.

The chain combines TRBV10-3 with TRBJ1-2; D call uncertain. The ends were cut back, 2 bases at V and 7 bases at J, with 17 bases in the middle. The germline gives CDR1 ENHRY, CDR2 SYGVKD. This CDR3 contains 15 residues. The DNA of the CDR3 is TGTGCCATCAGTGAGGGGGTCGGCGTCGGAGGTGGCTACACCTTC. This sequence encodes CAISEGVGVGGGYTF.

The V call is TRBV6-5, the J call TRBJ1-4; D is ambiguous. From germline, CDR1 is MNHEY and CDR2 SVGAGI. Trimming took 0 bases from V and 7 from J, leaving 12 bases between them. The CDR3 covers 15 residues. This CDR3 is CASSYSAGASEKLFF. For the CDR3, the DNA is TGTGCCAGCAGTTACTCGGCAGGCGCCAGTGAAAAACTGTTTTTT.

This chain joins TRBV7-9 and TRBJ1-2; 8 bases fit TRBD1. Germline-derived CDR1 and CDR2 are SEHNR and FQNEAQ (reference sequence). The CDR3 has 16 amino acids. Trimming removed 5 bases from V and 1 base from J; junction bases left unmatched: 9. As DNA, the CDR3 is TGTGCCAGCAGCCCGAGGACAGGGATCGGTAACTATGGCTACACCTTC. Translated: CASSPRTGIGNYGYTF.

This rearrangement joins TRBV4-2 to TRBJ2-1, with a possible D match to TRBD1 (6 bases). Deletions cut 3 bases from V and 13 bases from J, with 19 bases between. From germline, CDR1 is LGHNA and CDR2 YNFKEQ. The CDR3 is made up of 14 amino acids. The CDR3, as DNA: TGTGCCAGCAGCCACTCAGCCCGGGACAAGTTACAGTTCTTC. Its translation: CASSHSARDKLQFF.

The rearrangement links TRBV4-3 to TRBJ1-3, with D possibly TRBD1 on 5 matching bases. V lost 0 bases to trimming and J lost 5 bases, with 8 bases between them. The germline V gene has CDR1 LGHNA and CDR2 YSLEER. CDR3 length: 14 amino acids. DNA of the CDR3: TGCGCCAGCAGCCAAGAGGGGGGGAGAAACACCATATATTTT. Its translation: CASSQEGGRNTIYF.

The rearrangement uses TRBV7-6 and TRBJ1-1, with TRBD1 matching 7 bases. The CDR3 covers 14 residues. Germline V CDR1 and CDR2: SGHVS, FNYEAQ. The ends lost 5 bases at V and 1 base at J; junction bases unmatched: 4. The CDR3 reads CASSRRGENTEAFF. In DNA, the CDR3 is TGTGCCAGCAGCCGCAGGGGGGAGAACACTGAAGCTTTCTTT.

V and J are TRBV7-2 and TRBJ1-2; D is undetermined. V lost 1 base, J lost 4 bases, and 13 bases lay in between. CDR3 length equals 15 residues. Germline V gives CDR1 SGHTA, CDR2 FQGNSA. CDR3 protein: CASSLEQAPLYGYTF. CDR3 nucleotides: TGTGCCAGCAGCTTAGAGCAAGCCCCTCTCTATGGCTACACCTTC.

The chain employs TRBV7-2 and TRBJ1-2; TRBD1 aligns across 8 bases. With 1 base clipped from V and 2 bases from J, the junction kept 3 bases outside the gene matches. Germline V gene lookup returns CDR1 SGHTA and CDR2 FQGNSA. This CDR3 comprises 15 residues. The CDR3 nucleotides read TGTGCCAGCAGCTTAGGGGCAGGGGGCAACTATGGCTACACCTTC. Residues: CASSLGAGGNYGYTF.

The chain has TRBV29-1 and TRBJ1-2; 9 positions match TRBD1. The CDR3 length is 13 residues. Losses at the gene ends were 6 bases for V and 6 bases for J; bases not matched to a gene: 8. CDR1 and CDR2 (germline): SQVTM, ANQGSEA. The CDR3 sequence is CSVGDRVGDGYTF. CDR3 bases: TGCAGCGTAGGGGACAGGGTCGGAGATGGCTACACCTTC.

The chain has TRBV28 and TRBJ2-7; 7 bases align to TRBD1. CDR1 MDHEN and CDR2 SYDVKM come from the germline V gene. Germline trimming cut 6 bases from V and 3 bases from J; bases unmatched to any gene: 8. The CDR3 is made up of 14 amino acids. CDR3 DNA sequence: TGTGCCAGCAGATCCGGGACAGCCAACTACGAGCAGTACTTC. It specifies CASRSGTANYEQYF.

The CDR3 loop reads CASSFGGTSGASPTGELFF. The CDR3 bases are TGTGCCAGCAGCTTCGGAGGGACTAGCGGGGCCTCCCCCACCGGGGAGCTGTTTTTT. V usage is TRBV7-9 and J usage is TRBJ2-2; 13 nucleotides align to TRBD2. CDR1 and CDR2 from the germline V gene are SEHNR and FQNEAQ (reference sequence). This CDR3 comprises 19 residues. J gave up 4 bases and V 3 bases, and 11 bases lay outside the gene matches.

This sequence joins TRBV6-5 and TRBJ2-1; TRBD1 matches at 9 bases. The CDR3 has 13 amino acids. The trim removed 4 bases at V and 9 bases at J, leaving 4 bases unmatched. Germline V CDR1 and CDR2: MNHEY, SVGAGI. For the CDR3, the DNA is TGTGCCAGCAGTTGGACAGGGGAGGGTGAGCAGTTCTTC. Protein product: CASSWTGEGEQFF.

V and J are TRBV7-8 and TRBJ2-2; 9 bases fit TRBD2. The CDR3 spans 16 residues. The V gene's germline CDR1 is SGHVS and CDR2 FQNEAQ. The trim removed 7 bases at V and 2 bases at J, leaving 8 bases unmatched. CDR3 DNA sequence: TGTGCCAGCAACAAGCGGGGGGCTCGAAACACCGGGGAGCTGTTTTTT. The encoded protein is CASNKRGARNTGELFF.

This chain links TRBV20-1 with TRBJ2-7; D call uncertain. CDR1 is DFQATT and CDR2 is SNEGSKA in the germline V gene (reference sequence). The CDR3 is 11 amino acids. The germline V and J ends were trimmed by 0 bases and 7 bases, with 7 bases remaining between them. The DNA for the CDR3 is TGCAGTGCTAGAGACCTACGGGAGCAGTACTTC. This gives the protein CSARDLREQYF.

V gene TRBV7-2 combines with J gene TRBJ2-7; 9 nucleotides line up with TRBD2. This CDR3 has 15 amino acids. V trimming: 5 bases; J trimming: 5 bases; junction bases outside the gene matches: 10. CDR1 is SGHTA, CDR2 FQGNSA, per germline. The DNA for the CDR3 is TGTGCCAGCAGCCCAGCGGGGGGATCCTCAGACGAGCAGTACTTC. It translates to CASSPAGGSSDEQYF.

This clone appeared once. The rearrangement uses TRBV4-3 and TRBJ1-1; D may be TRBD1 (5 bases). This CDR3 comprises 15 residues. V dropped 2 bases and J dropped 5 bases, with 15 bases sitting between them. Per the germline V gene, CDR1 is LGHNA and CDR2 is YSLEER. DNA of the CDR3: TGCGCCAGCAGCCAAATGACAGACGGCTGGACTGAAGCTTTCTTT. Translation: CASSQMTDGWTEAFF.